This TCR beta chain is from a study of CD4+ T cells in melanoma. Sequencing was performed with immunoSEQ multiplex PCR; in TCRdb, only in-frame clones are kept and a portion is missing. The table lists 8,500 to 14,000 clones, 65% to 75% of them singletons, with approximately 13% in the top ten. This CDR3 spans 16 amino acids. Germline assignment: CDR1 SGHRS and CDR2 YFSETQ. Trimming pared 3 bases from V and 6 bases from J, leaving 18 bases between. Regarding the study as a whole: In melanoma, neoantigen-specific CD4+ T cells reportedly differed in differentiation state.

For this clone: Its target is not known.

The sequence was obtained from a human donor with melanoma. The specimen was cells from a culture (not recorded whether cultured in vitro). The rearrangement uses TRBV5-1 and TRBJ2-2, with D unclear. Here the CDR3 DNA reads TGCGCCAGCAGCTCCCAACCTTCGGCAAACTCCGGGGAGCTGTTTTTT. The encoded protein is CASSSQPSANSGELFF.